Below are 20 T cell receptor beta chains sequenced from a single sample in a study of T cells after yellow fever vaccination (dated by TCRdb to between 2018 and 2021). Library preparation was by 5' RACE. TCRdb records Illumina HiSeq 2500 as the sequencer. TCRdb's own reprocessing of the public reads used fastp at Q25 and MiXCR and kept productive beta chains. For every CDR3 protein sequence, its rows merge into one entry that carries the most common genes and DNA. The sample table holds 100,000 to 150,000 distinct CDR3 sequences, of which roughly 7.9% were seen once. The leading ten clones occupy 2.5% to 3.5% of the sample. Interpreted using the paper, the treatment or condition label stands for: live attenuated yellow fever vaccine strain. Sequenced material: CD4+ T cells sorted from PBMCs, taken around 45 days after the first yellow fever vaccination. The receptor source for this set is a man between 18 and 29 years old who received the YFV17D yellow fever vaccine.

In this sample, this clonotype turned up many times. This rearrangement joins TRBV7-9 to TRBJ1-1; TRBD1 agrees at 8 bases. The CDR3 length is 17 residues. The germline gives CDR1 SEHNR, CDR2 FQNEAQ (reference sequence). V lost 6 bases and J lost 2; bases outside the gene matches: 14. The CDR3, as DNA: TGTGCCAGCAGGCCTCCCTTAAGGACAGGGCCCAACACTGAAGCTTTCTTT. Its translation: CASRPPLRTGPNTEAFF.

This clonotype has a count of ten or more. This sequence joins TRBV7-2 and TRBJ1-6; D gene ambiguous. The germline V gene encodes CDR1 SGHTA and CDR2 FQGNSA. V was shortened by 1 base and J by 8 bases, with 9 bases between the two germline ends. This CDR3 spans 14 amino acids. CDR3 DNA: TGTGCCAGCAGCTTAGTTTTTCGGGATTCACCCCTCCACTTT. Protein product: CASSLVFRDSPLHF.

This clonotype has at least ten counts. The rearrangement uses TRBV6-2 or TRBV6-3 and TRBJ2-5; D perhaps matches TRBD2 (5 bases). Looked up from germline, CDR1 is MNHEY and CDR2 is SVGEGT. The CDR3 contains 14 residues. V was shortened by 4 bases and J by 0 bases, with 9 bases between the two germline ends. The CDR3 reads CASSSRTYQETQYF. The CDR3 DNA is TGTGCCAGCAGTTCCCGGACTTACCAAGAGACCCAGTACTTC.

V gene TRBV5-1 combines with J gene TRBJ2-5; 8 bases agree with TRBD2. Losses at the gene ends were 4 bases for V and 9 bases for J; bases not matched to a gene: 17. The CDR3 loop spans 16 amino acids. Looked up from germline, CDR1 is SGHRS and CDR2 is YFSETQ. CDR3 in DNA: TGCGCCAGCAGCCTCAGGGGACTAGAAGTCTCGGAGGCCCAGTACTTC. Translated: CASSLRGLEVSEAQYF.

In its sample, this clonotype was seen many times. This rearrangement joins TRBV6-2 or TRBV6-3 to TRBJ2-5, with D perhaps TRBD2 (6 bases). The CDR3 runs to 16 residues. Germline assignment: CDR1 MNHEY and CDR2 SVGEGT. Trimming shortened V by 5 bases and J by 3 bases, and 19 bases separated the two germline ends. CDR3 protein: CASSPWGRSDEETQYF. DNA for the CDR3: TGTGCCAGCAGTCCCTGGGGGAGGAGCGACGAAGAGACCCAGTACTTC.

This clonotype was counted ten times or more. The CDR3 DNA sequence: TGTGCCAGCACTCGAGCCGGGGCGGAGGGCAATGAGCAGTTCTTC. Protein sequence: CASTRAGAEGNEQFF. The chain uses TRBV12-3 or TRBV12-4 and TRBJ2-1; tentative D call: TRBD2 (6 bases). This CDR3 comprises 15 residues. Trimming stripped 7 bases from V and 6 bases from J, with 19 bases between.

This clonotype was seen at least ten times. The V and J genes are TRBV7-2 and TRBJ2-3; D not certain. Germline lookup yields CDR1 SGHTA and CDR2 FQGNSA. V was cut by 3 bases and J by 3 bases, with 10 bases left in between. The CDR3 loop spans 14 amino acids. The CDR3 spells CASSLSRWTDTQYF. The CDR3 DNA follows: TGTGCCAGCAGCTTGTCACGTTGGACAGATACGCAGTATTTT.

A note on this clonotype: This may arise from a read error, as a much more abundant clone is one base away. Because it lacks the conserved phenylalanine or tryptophan at the end, this CDR3 is likely a read error. V and J are TRBV5-1 and TRBJ1-4, with D hard to call. The germline V and J ends were trimmed by 0 bases and 0 bases, with 9 bases remaining between them. The germline gives CDR1 SGHRS, CDR2 YFSETQ. This CDR3 is 16 amino acids long. CDR3 in amino acids: CASSLGQYSTNEKLFY. The CDR3 DNA sequence: TGCGCCAGCAGCTTGGGGCAGTACTCAACTAATGAAAAACTGTTTTAT.

This clonotype has at least ten counts. The rearrangement uses TRBV11-2 and TRBJ2-3; 8 nucleotides agree with TRBD2. CDR3 length: 16 amino acids. The V gene end was trimmed by 5 bases and the J gene end by 6 bases; junction bases not matched to a gene: 13. Germline CDR1 reads SGHAT; CDR2 reads FQNNGV. The CDR3 DNA is TGTGCCAGCAGCCCCCGGGGGGCGGGGGGAGCGGATACGCAGTATTTT. It yields the protein CASSPRGAGGADTQYF.

J is TRBJ2-1 and V is TRBV5-4, with D perhaps being TRBD1 or TRBD2 (5 bases each). The germline CDR1 and CDR2 sequences are SGHNT and YYREEE (reference sequence). The CDR3 has 13 residues. Trimming cost V 4 bases and J 5 bases, with 10 bases left between them. DNA of the CDR3: TGTGCCAGCAGCCCGGGGCCCGACAATGAGCAGTTCTTC. This translates into CASSPGPDNEQFF.

This clonotype was seen many times. The rearrangement joins TRBV9 to TRBJ2-7; D ambiguous. Per germline, CDR1 SGDLS and CDR2 YYNGEE. There are 14 residues in the CDR3. Deletions cut 0 bases from V and 5 bases from J, with 12 bases between. CDR3 nucleotide sequence: TGTGCCAGCAGCGTAGTTTCAGGAAGCGACGAGCAGTACTTC. Translated: CASSVVSGSDEQYF.

This clonotype appeared a few times. The rearrangement uses TRBV6-5 and TRBJ1-2, with a tentative D call TRBD1 (5 bases). In germline, CDR1 is MNHEY, CDR2 SVGAGI. This CDR3 contains 14 residues. With 4 bases removed from V and 3 bases from J, the gap between germline ends came to 12 bases. The CDR3 here is CASSFSRRDYGYTF. As DNA, the CDR3 is TGTGCCAGCAGTTTCTCCCGCAGGGACTATGGCTACACCTTC.

The gene calls are TRBV5-4 and TRBJ1-6; the D gene is possibly TRBD1 (6 bases). V was shortened by 0 bases and J by 10 bases, with 8 bases between the two germline ends. Germline V CDR1 and CDR2: SGHNT, YYREEE (reference sequence). The CDR3 spans 13 residues. For the CDR3, the DNA is TGTGCCAGCAGCTTGGGACAGGAATCACCCCTCCACTTT. Residues: CASSLGQESPLHF.

This clonotype has ten or more counts. This chain uses TRBV12-3 or TRBV12-4 with TRBJ2-3; no clear D gene. V was cut by 2 bases and J by 4 bases, with 10 bases left in between. The CDR3 loop spans 14 amino acids. The CDR3 coding sequence is TGTGCCAGCAGTTTACAGGCCCCCGCAGATACGCAGTATTTT. Encoded protein: CASSLQAPADTQYF.

Only a few counts were recorded for this clonotype. The junction does not match germline at one end; this may be a read error. The chain employs TRBV6-5 and TRBJ2-6; D ambiguous. Germline CDR1 reads MNHEY; CDR2 reads SVGAGI. The CDR3 totals 13 residues. The CDR3 bases are TGTGCCAGCAGGTACTCTGGGGCCAACGTCCTGACTTTC. This gives the protein CASRYSGANVLTF.

In this sample, this clonotype turned up a few times. Written as DNA, the CDR3 is TGTGCCAGCAGCTTAGCGGTTAGCGGGGGGGCTCTCGAGTTCTTC. Amino acid sequence: CASSLAVSGGALEFF. The chain combines TRBV7-2 with TRBJ2-1, with TRBD2 matching over 11 bases. The CDR3 is 15 residues long. Germline trimming cut 0 bases from V and 14 bases from J; bases unmatched to any gene: 9. Germline V gene lookup returns CDR1 SGHTA and CDR2 FQGNSA.

The sample holds many counts of this clonotype. This chain joins TRBV20-1 and TRBJ2-7; no reliable D call. The length of the CDR3 is 12 residues. Germline CDR1 DFQATT, CDR2 SNEGSKA (reference sequence). With 7 bases removed from V and 5 bases from J, the gap between germline ends came to 15 bases. The CDR3 DNA is TGCAGTGTCTCAGATTTTCTCGACGAGCAGTACTTC. Amino acid sequence: CSVSDFLDEQYF.

The chain has TRBV28 and TRBJ1-1; D perhaps matches TRBD1 (5 bases). CDR1 is MDHEN, CDR2 SYDVKM, per germline. V lost 7 bases to trimming and J lost 4 bases, with 19 bases between them. This CDR3 comprises 15 residues. CDR3 sequence (DNA): TGTGCCAGCAATCCCGGGGGAGGGTTTCCCACTGAAGCTTTCTTT. Protein: CASNPGGGFPTEAFF.

The table lists this clonotype with many counts. The gene calls are TRBV7-2 and TRBJ2-3, with D perhaps matching TRBD2 (6 bases). Trimming removed 5 bases at V and 2 bases at J, with 14 bases between. The germline V gene has CDR1 SGHTA and CDR2 FQGNSA. This CDR3 is built from 15 residues. CDR3 protein: CASSLSGLHTDTQYF. CDR3 DNA: TGTGCCAGCAGCCTATCGGGACTCCACACAGATACGCAGTATTTT.

Only a few counts were recorded for this clonotype. The chain combines TRBV2 with TRBJ2-2; 9 bases are a match to TRBD2. CDR1 is SNHLY, CDR2 FYNNEI, per germline. The CDR3 totals 18 residues. CDR3 protein: CTFCAATLRGGLGGELFF. The CDR3 nucleotides are TGTACCTTCTGTGCCGCGACTTTGCGGGGGGGCCTCGGCGGGGAGCTGTTTTTT.